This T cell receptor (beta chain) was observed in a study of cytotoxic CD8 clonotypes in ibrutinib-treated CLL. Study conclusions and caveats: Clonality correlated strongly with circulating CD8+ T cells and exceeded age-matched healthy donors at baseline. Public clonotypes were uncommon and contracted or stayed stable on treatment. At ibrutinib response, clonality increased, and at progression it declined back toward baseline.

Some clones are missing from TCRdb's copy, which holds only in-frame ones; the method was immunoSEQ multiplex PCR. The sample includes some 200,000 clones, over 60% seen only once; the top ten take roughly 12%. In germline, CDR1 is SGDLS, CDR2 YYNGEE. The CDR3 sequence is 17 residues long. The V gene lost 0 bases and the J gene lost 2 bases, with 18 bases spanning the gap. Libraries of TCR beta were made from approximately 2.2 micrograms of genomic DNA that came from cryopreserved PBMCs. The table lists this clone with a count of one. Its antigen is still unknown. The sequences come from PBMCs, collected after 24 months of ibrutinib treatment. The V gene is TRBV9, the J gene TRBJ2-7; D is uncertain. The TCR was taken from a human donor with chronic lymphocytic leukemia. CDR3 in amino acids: CASSVGDGTYFPYEQYF. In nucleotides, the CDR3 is TGTGCCAGCAGCGTAGGAGACGGAACCTATTTTCCCTACGAGCAGTACTTC.